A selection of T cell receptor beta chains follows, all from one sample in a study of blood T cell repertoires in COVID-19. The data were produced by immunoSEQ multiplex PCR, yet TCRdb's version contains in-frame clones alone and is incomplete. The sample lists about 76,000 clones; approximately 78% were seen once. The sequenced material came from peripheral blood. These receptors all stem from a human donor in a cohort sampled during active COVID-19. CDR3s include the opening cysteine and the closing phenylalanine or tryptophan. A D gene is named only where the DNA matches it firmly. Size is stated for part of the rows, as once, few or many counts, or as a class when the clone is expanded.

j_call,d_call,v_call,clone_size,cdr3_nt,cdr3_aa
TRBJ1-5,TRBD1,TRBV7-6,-,TGTGCCAGCAGCTTAAGACAGGGGAATCAGCCCCAGCATTTT,CASSLRQGNQPQHF
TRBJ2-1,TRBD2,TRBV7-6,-,TGTGCCAGCAGCTTAGGGGGGGGACGGGCCTACAATGAGCAGTTCTTC,CASSLGGGRAYNEQFF
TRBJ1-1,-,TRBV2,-,TGTGCCACACAAGAGACAGAGCTGAACACTGAAGCTTTCTTT,CATQETELNTEAFF
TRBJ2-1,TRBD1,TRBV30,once,TGTGCCTGGGGGCCGGGACAGGGGTACAATGAGCAGTTCTTC,CAWGPGQGYNEQFF
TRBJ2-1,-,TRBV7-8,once,TGTGCCAGCAGCTTATGGGGGGGCACCTACAATGAGCAGTTCTTC,CASSLWGGTYNEQFF
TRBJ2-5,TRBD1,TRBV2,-,TGTGCCAGCGGCCGGGACAGGGGACGAGAGACCCAGTACTTC,CASGRDRGRETQYF
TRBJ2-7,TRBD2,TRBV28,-,TGTGCCAGCAGGGTATTAGGGGAGGGCTACGAGCAGTACTTC,CASRVLGEGYEQYF
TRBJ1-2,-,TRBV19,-,TGTGCCAGTAGTACTTTTACTCGGGATGGCTACACCTTC,CASSTFTRDGYTF
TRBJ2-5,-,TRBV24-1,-,TGTGCCACCAGTGATTTCAAGGAGGGGGCATGGGAGACCCAGTACTTC,CATSDFKEGAWETQYF
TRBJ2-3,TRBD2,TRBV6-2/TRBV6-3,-,TGTGCCAGCAGCCAGCGGGGGGGTTTCACAGATACGCAGTATTTT,CASSQRGGFTDTQYF
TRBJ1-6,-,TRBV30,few,TGTGCCTGGGATCCTAGTCGGAATTCACCCCTCCACTTT,CAWDPSRNSPLHF
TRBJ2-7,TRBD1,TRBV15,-,TGTGCCACCAGCAGATCCGGGACAGGGGATTACGAGCAGTACTTC,CATSRSGTGDYEQYF
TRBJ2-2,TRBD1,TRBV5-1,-,TGCGCCAGCTCGACAGGGGGTGCCTCCTTTAACACCGGGGAGCTGTTTTTT,CASSTGGASFNTGELFF
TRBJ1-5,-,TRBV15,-,TGTGCCACCAGCAGTACAGGGAATCAGCCCCAGCATTTT,CATSSTGNQPQHF
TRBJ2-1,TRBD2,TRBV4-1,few,TGCGCCAGCAGCCACGGACTAGCGGGGTTTAGTGAGCAGTTCTTC,CASSHGLAGFSEQFF
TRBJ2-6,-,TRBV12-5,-,TGTGCTAGTGGGCCAGGCTCTGGGGCCAACGTCCTGACTTTC,CASGPGSGANVLTF
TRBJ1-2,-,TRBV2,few,TGTGCCAGCAGTGTAGAGGGAGACTATGGCTACACCTTC,CASSVEGDYGYTF
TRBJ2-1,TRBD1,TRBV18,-,TGTGCCAGCTCGCCCGGGACAGGGTCTTACAATGAGCAGTTCTTC,CASSPGTGSYNEQFF
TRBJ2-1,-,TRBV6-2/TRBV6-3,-,TGTGCCAGCAGTTACCTAACCTCGATTAGCGAGAGTGAGCAGTTCTTC,CASSYLTSISESEQFF
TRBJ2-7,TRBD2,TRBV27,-,TGTGCCAGCAGTTTATCAGGGACTAGCGGTTTCTACGAGCAGTACTTC,CASSLSGTSGFYEQYF
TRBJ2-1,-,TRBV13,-,TGTGCCAGCCAAGGCAGGGGCAGGTGGAATGAGCAGTTCTTC,CASQGRGRWNEQFF
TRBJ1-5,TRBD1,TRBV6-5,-,TGTGCCAGCGACGGACAGGGAACATCTTTGAGGCCCCAGCATTTT,CASDGQGTSLRPQHF
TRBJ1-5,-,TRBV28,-,TGTGCCAGCAGGGGGATTGGAGGGGAAAATCAGCCCCAGCATTTT,CASRGIGGENQPQHF
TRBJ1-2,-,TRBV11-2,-,TGTGCCAGCAGCTTAGGAGGAAACTATGGCTACACCTTC,CASSLGGNYGYTF
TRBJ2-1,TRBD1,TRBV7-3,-,TGTGCCAGCAGCTCGGACAGGGGCAATGAGCAGTTCTTC,CASSSDRGNEQFF
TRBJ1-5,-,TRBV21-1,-,TGTGCCAGCAGCAAAGTCGACAGGGATCCATCTGATAATAGCAATCAGCCCCAGCATTTT,CASSKVDRDPSDNSNQPQHF
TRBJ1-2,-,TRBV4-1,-,TGCGCCAGCAGCCAGGCTTCGGGGGAACCAGGACGAGGCTACACCTTC,CASSQASGEPGRGYTF
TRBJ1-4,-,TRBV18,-,TGTGCCAGCTCACCCTTTAAAGGGGGAAGGGAAGAAAAACTGTTTTTT,CASSPFKGGREEKLFF
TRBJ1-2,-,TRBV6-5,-,TGTGCCAGCAGTTCGCTCAATGCGGACTATGGCTACACCTTC,CASSSLNADYGYTF
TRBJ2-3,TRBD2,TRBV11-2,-,TGTGCCAGCAGCCGGACTAGCGGGGATACGCAGTATTTT,CASSRTSGDTQYF
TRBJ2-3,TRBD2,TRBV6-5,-,TGTGCCAGCAGTTGGGGACTAAGCACAGATACGCAGTATTTT,CASSWGLSTDTQYF
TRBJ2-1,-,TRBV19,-,TGTGCCAGTAGTAACCAAAGGGGGAATGAGCAGTTCTTC,CASSNQRGNEQFF
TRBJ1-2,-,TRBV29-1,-,TGCAGCGCCCTAGTCCTTCGGGGGGCTGGTTATGGCTACACCTTC,CSALVLRGAGYGYTF
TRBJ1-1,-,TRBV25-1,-,TGTGCCAGCAGTGACCCAGGGGCCATGAACACTGAAGCTTTCTTT,CASSDPGAMNTEAFF